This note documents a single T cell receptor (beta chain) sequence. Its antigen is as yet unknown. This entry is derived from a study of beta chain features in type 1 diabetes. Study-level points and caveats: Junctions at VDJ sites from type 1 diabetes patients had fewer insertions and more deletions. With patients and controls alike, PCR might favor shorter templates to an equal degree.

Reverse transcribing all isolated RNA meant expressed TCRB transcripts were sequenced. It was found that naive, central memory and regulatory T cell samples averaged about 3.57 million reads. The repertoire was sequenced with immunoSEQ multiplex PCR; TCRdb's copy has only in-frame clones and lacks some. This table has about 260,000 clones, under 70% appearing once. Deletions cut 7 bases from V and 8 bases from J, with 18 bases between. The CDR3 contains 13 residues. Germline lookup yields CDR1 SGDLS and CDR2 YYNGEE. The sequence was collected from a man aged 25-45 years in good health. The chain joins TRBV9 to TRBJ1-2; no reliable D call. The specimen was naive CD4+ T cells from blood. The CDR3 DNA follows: TGTGCCAGCGCACGTGATACAGCGCAAGGCTACACCTTC. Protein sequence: CASARDTAQGYTF.